This is a list of T cell receptor beta chains from one sample in a study of blood T cell repertoires in COVID-19. Method: immunoSEQ multiplex PCR; TCRdb's copy keeps in-frame clones and lacks some. Of 150,000 or so clones listed, around 80% are singletons. Material for sequencing was PBMCs or T cells enriched from blood (not recorded which). Receptor source: a woman in her forties or fifties who had recovered from COVID-19. CDR3s include the opening cysteine and the closing phenylalanine or tryptophan. The D gene is left open where the match is weak. Some rows mark clone size as missing; the rest say once, few, many or name a class of expanded clone.

v_gene	j_gene	d_gene	abundance	CDR3aa	CDR3nt
TRBV6-1	TRBJ1-3	.	.	CASSEALSSGNTIYF	TGTGCCAGCAGTGAAGCCCTGAGCTCTGGAAACACCATATATTTT
TRBV5-6	TRBJ2-1	.	.	CASSHQGIDEQFF	TGTGCCAGCAGTCACCAGGGTATCGATGAGCAGTTCTTC
TRBV27	TRBJ1-5	.	.	CASSRGFDQPQHF	TGTGCCAGCAGTCGGGGGTTTGACCAGCCCCAGCATTTT
TRBV5-8	TRBJ1-4	.	.	CASSYGQTATNEKLFF	TGTGCCAGCAGCTACGGACAGACCGCAACTAATGAAAAACTGTTTTTT
TRBV28	TRBJ1-6	.	.	CASSFTGTNSPLHF	TGTGCCAGCAGTTTTACAGGGACTAATTCACCCCTCCACTTT
TRBV19	TRBJ1-6	.	once	CASSIDLTYNSPLHF	TGTGCCAGTAGTATAGATCTGACTTATAATTCACCCCTCCACTTT
TRBV6-1	TRBJ1-3	.	once	CASSEGYSGNTIYF	TGTGCCAGCAGCGAAGGCTACTCTGGAAACACCATATATTTT
TRBV12-5	TRBJ1-2	TRBD1	.	CASGSDRVYGYTF	TGTGCTAGTGGTTCTGACAGGGTCTATGGCTACACCTTC
TRBV19	TRBJ2-1	.	.	CASRATVYNEQFF	TGTGCCAGTAGGGCGACAGTATACAATGAGCAGTTCTTC
TRBV15	TRBJ1-3	.	.	CATSRGGVGNTIYF	TGTGCCACCAGCAGAGGGGGGGTAGGAAACACCATATATTTT
TRBV12-3/TRBV12-4	TRBJ1-3	.	.	CASSQGLGNTIYF	TGTGCCAGCAGTCAGGGGCTTGGAAACACCATATATTTT
TRBV24-1	TRBJ1-2	.	few	CATSAGVGQEDGYTF	TGTGCCACCAGCGCGGGGGTCGGGCAGGAGGATGGCTACACCTTC
TRBV6-5	TRBJ1-6	.	few	CASTGGRGSPLHF	TGTGCCAGCACCGGGGGGCGGGGTTCACCCCTCCACTTT
TRBV19	TRBJ1-3	.	few	CASRAGTLTGNTIYF	TGTGCCAGTAGGGCCGGGACTTTGACTGGAAACACCATATATTTT
TRBV3-1/TRBV3-2	TRBJ1-1	TRBD1	few	CASSPRGQDTEAFF	TGTGCCAGCAGCCCCAGGGGGCAGGACACTGAAGCTTTCTTT
TRBV5-1	TRBJ2-3	TRBD2	.	CASQRGGSTDTQYF	TGCGCCTCACAGCGGGGGGGTTCCACAGATACGCAGTATTTT
TRBV19	TRBJ1-2	TRBD1	.	CASMGENRDRGNGYTF	TGTGCCAGTATGGGAGAGAACCGGGACAGGGGTAATGGCTACACCTTC
TRBV6-5	TRBJ1-3	.	.	CASRERAFSGNTIYF	TGTGCCAGCAGGGAGCGTGCATTTTCTGGAAACACCATATATTTT
TRBV5-6	TRBJ2-5	TRBD2	.	CASSLASGGAMSQETQYF	TGTGCCAGCAGCTTGGCTAGCGGGGGGGCCATGTCCCAAGAGACCCAGTACTTC
TRBV24-1	TRBJ1-2	.	.	CATSDSSYGYTF	TGTGCCACCAGTGACTCGAGCTATGGCTACACCTTC
TRBV10-3	TRBJ1-1	TRBD1	.	CAISEPGGFEAFF	TGTGCCATCAGTGAGCCAGGGGGTTTTGAAGCTTTCTTT
TRBV6-6	TRBJ1-2	TRBD1	.	CASSQNRDSRFNYGYTF	TGTGCCAGCAGTCAAAATCGGGACAGCAGATTTAACTATGGCTACACCTTC
TRBV6-4	TRBJ1-3	TRBD1	.	CASLRQGSGNTIYF	TGTGCCAGTTTAAGACAGGGCTCTGGAAACACCATATATTTT
TRBV23-1	TRBJ2-5	TRBD2	.	CASSQSGGTSGETQYF	TGCGCCAGCAGTCAATCGGGAGGGACTAGCGGTGAGACCCAGTACTTC
TRBV6-5	TRBJ1-1	.	.	CASSYNRDTEAFF	TGTGCCAGCAGTTACAACCGGGACACTGAAGCTTTCTTT
TRBV27	TRBJ1-2	.	.	CASRDFKGYTF	TGTGCCAGCCGGGACTTCAAGGGCTACACCTTC
TRBV3-1/TRBV3-2	TRBJ2-3	TRBD2	.	CASSQMGLAGDTQYF	TGTGCCAGCAGCCAAATGGGACTAGCGGGGGATACGCAGTATTTT